A single sample is the source of the 17 T cell receptor beta chains below, sequenced in a study of T cells in Graves' hyperthyroidism and ophthalmopathy. RNA transcripts gave rise to amplified TCR beta CDR3 regions. First-round RT-PCR targeting the TCR CDR3 was performed with the HTBI primer set. TCRdb re-called the multiplex PCR reads with MiXCR, one entry per CDR3 protein. The table lists about 360,000 distinct CDR3 sequences, approximately 13% of them singletons. The sequenced sample was blood. The source of these receptors is a woman aged 18-29 years with Graves' hyperthyroidism.

The CDR3 nucleotides read TGTGCCTGGAGTGAAGGCGCGGACCCCTCCTACAATGAGCAGTTCTTC. Translated: CAWSEGADPSYNEQFF. This chain uses TRBV30 with TRBJ2-1; D not resolved. This CDR3 spans 16 amino acids. V gave up 1 base and J gave up 0 bases, with 13 bases separating them. Germline lookup yields CDR1 GTSNPN and CDR2 SVGIG (reference sequence).

This clonotype was seen ten or more times. This chain uses TRBV20-1 with TRBJ1-1; a possible D gene is TRBD1 (6 bases). V lost 6 bases, J lost 4 bases, and 12 bases lay in between. The V gene's germline CDR1 is DFQATT and CDR2 SNEGSKA (reference sequence). CDR3 size: 12 residues. CDR3 sequence (DNA): TGCAGTGCACCAGGGGCAGTCACTGAAGCTTTCTTT. Residues: CSAPGAVTEAFF.

This clonotype was detected ten times or more. This chain joins TRBV19 and TRBJ1-1, with TRBD1 identical over 10 bases. Germline trimming cut 5 bases from V and 3 bases from J; bases unmatched to any gene: 6. CDR3 length: 15 amino acids. Per germline, CDR1 LNHDA and CDR2 SQIVND (reference sequence). The CDR3 reads CASSWWDRGDTEAFF. CDR3 bases: TGTGCCAGTAGTTGGTGGGACAGGGGTGACACTGAAGCTTTCTTT.

Ten or more counts support this clonotype. The chain couples TRBV11-1 to TRBJ2-3, with D possibly being TRBD1 (6 bases). Between the trimmed V and J ends, which lost 1 base and 2 bases, there was a span of 13 bases. This CDR3 comprises 16 residues. Germline V gives CDR1 SGHAT, CDR2 FQDESV (reference sequence). CDR3 nucleotides: TGTGCCAGCAGCTTAGAGGGACACGGAATCACAGATACGCAGTATTTT. This encodes CASSLEGHGITDTQYF.

Only a few counts were recorded for this clonotype. This sequence may be a read error, since a much larger clone differs from it by one base. The chain links TRBV25-1 to TRBJ2-2; possible D gene TRBD1, 6 bases. Deletions cut 6 bases from V and 2 bases from J, with 10 bases between. CDR3 length: 14 residues. Germline assignment: CDR1 MGHDK and CDR2 SYGVNS. CDR3 sequence: CASRRQANTGELFF. CDR3 nucleotides: TGTGCCAGCAGGCGACAGGCTAACACCGGGGAGCTGTTTTTT. The variable domain in full, with the rest retrieved from reference TRBV25-1 and TRBJ2-2, is EADIYQTPRYLVIGTGKKITLECSQTMGHDKMYWYQQDPGMELHLIHYSYGVNSTEKGDLSSESTVSRIRTEHFPLTLESARPSHTSQYLCASRRQANTGELFFGEGSRLTVL.

This clonotype was seen a few times. This may come from a read error, since a much larger clone is one base off. This sequence joins TRBV6-2 or TRBV6-3 and TRBJ1-1; no reliable D call. CDR1 and CDR2 from the germline V gene are MNHEY and SVGEGT. This CDR3 is 13 amino acids long. The CDR3 DNA reads as TGTGCCAGCACACAAGGGAGGAACGCTGAAGCTTTCTTT. Amino acids: CASTQGRNAEAFF.

As to this clonotype: A much bigger clone sits one base away, suggesting this may be a read error. As DNA, the CDR3 is TGCGCCAACAGCCCGAGAATCGATAGCACAGATACGCAGTATTTT. Amino acid sequence: CANSPRIDSTDTQYF. V usage is TRBV5-1 and J usage is TRBJ2-3; D not certain. The CDR3 extends over 15 amino acids. Per the germline V gene, CDR1 is SGHRS and CDR2 is YFSETQ.

In its sample, this clonotype was seen many times. The rearrangement uses TRBV27 and TRBJ1-5; TRBD1 agrees at 9 bases. Germline lookup yields CDR1 MNHEY and CDR2 SMNVEV (reference sequence). J was trimmed by 6 bases and V by 5 bases; bases with no gene match: 5. The CDR3 runs 14 residues. CDR3 DNA sequence: TGTGCCAGCAGTCCCCTACAGGGGGCTCAGCCCCAGCATTTT. It is translated as CASSPLQGAQPQHF.

This clonotype was seen at least ten times. CDR3 nucleotides: TGCAGTCCCTTTGTCTGGGGAGGATCCTACAATGAGCAGTTCTTC. Its protein product is CSPFVWGGSYNEQFF. The chain couples TRBV20-1 to TRBJ2-1; D possibly corresponds to TRBD2 (6 bases). Trimming stripped 8 bases from V and 1 base from J, with 18 bases between. Per the germline V gene, CDR1 is DFQATT and CDR2 is SNEGSKA (reference sequence). The CDR3 totals 15 residues.

This clonotype was counted only a few times. This chain connects TRBV5-1 to TRBJ2-1; 10 bases map to TRBD1. The CDR3 is 16 residues long. Germline lookup yields CDR1 SGHRS and CDR2 YFSETQ. Trimming cost V 4 bases and J 7 bases; bases outside gene matches: 11. The DNA of the CDR3 is TGCGCCAGCAGCCTGACTACTCCGGGACAGGGGAATGAGCAGTTCTTC. Its protein product is CASSLTTPGQGNEQFF.

The V call is TRBV9, the J call TRBJ2-5; tentatively, D is TRBD2 (5 bases). CDR1 SGDLS and CDR2 YYNGEE come from the germline V gene. This CDR3 has 15 amino acids. The V gene lost 4 bases and the J gene lost 3 bases, with 16 bases spanning the gap. The CDR3 DNA reads as TGTGCCAGCAGCTGGGAAGGAGCGCGGGAAGAGACCCAGTACTTC. It translates to CASSWEGAREETQYF.

This chain uses TRBV18 with TRBJ2-7; TRBD1 matches 7 bases. In germline, CDR1 is KGHSH, CDR2 LQKENI. The CDR3 length is 15 residues. The ends lost 0 bases at V and 7 bases at J; junction bases unmatched: 9. The CDR3 spells CASSPPLAGGREQYF. CDR3 bases: TGTGCCAGCTCACCACCCTTGGCAGGGGGAAGAGAGCAGTACTTC.

In this sample, this clonotype turned up many times. This chain connects TRBV24-1 to TRBJ2-3, with TRBD1 matching 7 bases. V was pared by 3 bases and J by 2 bases, with 7 bases of the junction left unmatched. This CDR3 is 16 amino acids long. The germline CDR1 and CDR2 sequences are KGHDR and SFDVKD. The CDR3 is CATSDPTGRNTDTQYF. The CDR3 bases are TGTGCCACCAGTGATCCGACAGGGCGAAACACAGATACGCAGTATTTT.

This clonotype was found once. The genes are TRBV27 and TRBJ1-1; D is undetermined. CDR1 and CDR2 from the germline V gene are MNHEY and SMNVEV (reference sequence). The CDR3 extends over 14 amino acids. Trimming stripped 8 bases from V and 4 bases from J, with 17 bases between. The CDR3 DNA follows: TGTGCCAGCGACTTTAGGGCGGGCCGCACTGAAGCTTTCTTT. As protein: CASDFRAGRTEAFF.

This chain uses TRBV18 with TRBJ2-6; 10 nucleotides align to TRBD1. The length of the CDR3 is 20 residues. V was clipped by 0 bases and J by 2 bases; unmatched bases: 10. CDR1 and CDR2 (germline): KGHSH, LQKENI. The CDR3: CASSPPRVGQGDTGANVLTF. The CDR3 DNA reads TGTGCCAGCTCACCACCTCGAGTCGGACAGGGGGACACTGGGGCCAACGTCCTGACTTTC.

The CDR3 DNA is TGTGCCAGCAGCGTAGGGTTCCTAGCGGGAGGATACAATGAGCAGTTCTTC. As protein: CASSVGFLAGGYNEQFF. V usage is TRBV7-9 and J usage is TRBJ2-1; TRBD2 matches 11 bases. J gave up 4 bases and V 5 bases, and 10 bases lay outside the gene matches. CDR1 SEHNR and CDR2 FQNEAQ come from the germline V gene (reference sequence). CDR3 length equals 17 residues.

This clonotype was detected only a few times. J is TRBJ2-3 and V is TRBV29-1; no clear D. Germline V gene lookup returns CDR1 SQVTM and CDR2 ANQGSEA. This CDR3 comprises 11 residues. Trimming shortened V by 6 bases and J by 6 bases, and 10 bases separated the two germline ends. CDR3 DNA sequence: TGCAGCGTCAACTTAGACGATACGCAGTATTTT. Its protein product is CSVNLDDTQYF.